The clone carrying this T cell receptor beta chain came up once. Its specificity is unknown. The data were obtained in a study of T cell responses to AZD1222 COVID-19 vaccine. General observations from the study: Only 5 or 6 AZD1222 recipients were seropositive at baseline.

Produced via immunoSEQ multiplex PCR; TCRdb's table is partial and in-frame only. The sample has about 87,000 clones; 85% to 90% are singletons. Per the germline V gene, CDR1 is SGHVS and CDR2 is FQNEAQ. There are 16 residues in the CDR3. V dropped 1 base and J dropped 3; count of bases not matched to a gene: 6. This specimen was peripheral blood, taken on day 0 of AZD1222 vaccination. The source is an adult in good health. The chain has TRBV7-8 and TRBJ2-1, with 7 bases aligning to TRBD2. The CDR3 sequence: CASSLGRRGSYNEQFF. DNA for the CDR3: TGTGCCAGCAGCTTAGGCCGTCGCGGGAGCTACAATGAGCAGTTCTTC.